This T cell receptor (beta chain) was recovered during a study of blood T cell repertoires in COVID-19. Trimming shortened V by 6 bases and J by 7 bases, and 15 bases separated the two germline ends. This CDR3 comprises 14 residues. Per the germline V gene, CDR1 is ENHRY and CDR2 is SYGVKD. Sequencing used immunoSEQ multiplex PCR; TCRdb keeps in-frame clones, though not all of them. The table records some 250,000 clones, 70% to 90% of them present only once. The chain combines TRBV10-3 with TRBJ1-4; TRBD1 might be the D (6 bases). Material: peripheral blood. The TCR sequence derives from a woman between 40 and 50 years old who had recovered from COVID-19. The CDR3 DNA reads TGTGCCATCAGCCAGGGGCTTGGTAGTGAAAAACTGTTTTTT. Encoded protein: CAISQGLGSEKLFF.